A single sample gave rise to the 10 T cell receptor beta chains below, sequenced in a study of shared clonotypes between healthy human individuals. This table comes from immunoSEQ multiplex PCR, and its TCRdb copy is limited to in-frame clones, with some not included. The sample comprises some 2 million clones, 85% to 95% of which are singletons, and roughly 0.13% rests with the top ten. Sequenced: naive CD4+ T cells sorted from blood. Sample subset: CD45RA+ positively selected. These TCRs come from a man between 18 and 35 years old in good health.

The chain employs TRBV6-1 and TRBJ2-3; 8 bases map to TRBD1. This CDR3 spans 13 amino acids. The germline gives CDR1 MNHNS, CDR2 SASEGT. J lost 4 bases, V lost 8 bases, and 5 bases had no gene match. The CDR3 region is CASVPGQADTQYF. The CDR3 DNA sequence: TGTGCCAGCGTCCCGGGACAGGCAGATACGCAGTATTTT.

This chain connects TRBV7-9 to TRBJ1-3; 7 bases line up with TRBD1. CDR1 and CDR2 from the germline V gene are SEHNR and FQNEAQ (reference sequence). The CDR3 runs to 16 residues. Losses at the gene ends were 5 bases for V and 1 base for J; bases not matched to a gene: 8. DNA for the CDR3: TGTGCCAGCAGCCGATTAGACAGGGTTTCTGGAAACACCATATATTTT. Translating it yields CASSRLDRVSGNTIYF.

This clone was seen just once. The genes are TRBV5-1 and TRBJ2-7; tentatively, D is TRBD1 or TRBD2 (5 bases each). Germline V gene lookup returns CDR1 SGHRS and CDR2 YFSETQ. Trimming pared 5 bases from V and 2 bases from J, leaving 20 bases between. The CDR3 is made up of 16 amino acids. CDR3 in amino acids: CASSPRGQGATYEQYF. Written as DNA, the CDR3 is TGCGCCAGCAGTCCCCGCGGGCAGGGAGCTACCTACGAGCAGTACTTC.

This chain links TRBV5-4 with TRBJ1-6; TRBD1 is a possible D gene (6 bases). The CDR3 totals 13 residues. Trimming took off 4 bases at V and 10 bases at J, with 12 bases between the two ends. The germline CDR1 and CDR2 sequences are SGHNT and YYREEE (reference sequence). In DNA, the CDR3 is TGTGCCAGCAGCCGACAGGATCGGTCACCCCTCCACTTT. Translated, it gives CASSRQDRSPLHF. Filled out from reference TRBV5-4 and TRBJ1-6, the complete variable domain reads ETGVTQSPTHLIKTRGQQVTLRCSSQSGHNTVSWYQQALGQGPQFIFQYYREEENGRGNFPPRFSGLQFPNYSSELNVNALELDDSALYLCASSRQDRSPLHFGNGTRLTVT.

V is TRBV5-1 and J is TRBJ1-3; possible D gene TRBD1, 6 bases. Trimming left V 4 bases short and J 8 bases short, with 13 bases between. Germline-derived CDR1 and CDR2 are SGHRS and YFSETQ. The CDR3 is made up of 13 amino acids. DNA of the CDR3: TGCGCCAGCAGCCTACAGGGCCTTGACACCATATATTTT. This encodes CASSLQGLDTIYF. The complete variable domain, with remaining parts taken from reference TRBV5-1 and TRBJ1-3, reads KAGVTQTPRYLIKTRGQQVTLSCSPISGHRSVSWYQQTPGQGLQFLFEYFSETQRNKGNFPGRFSGRQFSNSRSEMNVSTLELGDSALYLCASSLQGLDTIYFGEGSWLTVV.

The V call is TRBV29-1, the J call TRBJ2-5; 7 bases are a match to TRBD2. V lost 7 bases and J lost 4; bases outside the gene matches: 6. The germline V gene has CDR1 SQVTM and CDR2 ANQGSEA. The CDR3 length is 12 residues. The CDR3 DNA reads as TGCAGCGGGGGGGGTCAGATAGAGACCCAGTACTTC. Residues: CSGGGQIETQYF.

The rearrangement uses TRBV7-2 and TRBJ1-5; the D gene is possibly TRBD1 (5 bases). The V gene's germline CDR1 is SGHTA and CDR2 FQGNSA. The length of the CDR3 is 15 residues. The ends were cut back, 4 bases at V and 4 bases at J, with 14 bases in the middle. CDR3 nucleotide sequence: TGTGCCAGCAGCTCATCCGGGACGGTTAATCAGCCCCAGCATTTT. Protein product: CASSSSGTVNQPQHF.

A remark on this clone: Different DNA sequences within this sample yield the same CDR3. V gene TRBV7-8 combines with J gene TRBJ2-7, with 11 positions matching TRBD2. The trim removed 2 bases at V and 3 bases at J, leaving 0 bases unmatched. The CDR3 consists of 14 residues. Germline CDR1 reads SGHVS; CDR2 reads FQNEAQ. The DNA for the CDR3 is TGTGCCAGCAGCTTAACTAGCGGGAGCTACGAGCAGTACTTC. This gives the protein CASSLTSGSYEQYF.

This clone has a handful of counts. The chain has TRBV6-5 and TRBJ1-4; TRBD1 matches at 9 bases. This CDR3 comprises 14 residues. Losses at the gene ends were 6 bases for V and 6 bases for J; bases not matched to a gene: 5. Germline V gene lookup returns CDR1 MNHEY and CDR2 SVGAGI. The CDR3 DNA follows: TGTGCCAGCAGAATACAGGGGGCGCATGAAAAACTGTTTTTT. Its protein is CASRIQGAHEKLFF.

This clone occurred a few times. The V and J genes are TRBV6-9 and TRBJ2-5; D unresolved. The CDR3 contains 12 residues. CDR1 MNHGY and CDR2 SVAAGI come from the germline V gene. Trimming stripped 6 bases from V and 3 bases from J, with 8 bases between. CDR3 amino acids: CASSPVEETQYF. Written as DNA, the CDR3 is TGTGCCAGCAGCCCTGTTGAAGAGACCCAGTACTTC.